This TCR beta chain was identified in a study of beta chain features in type 1 diabetes. Study findings and constraints: There were fewer insertions and more deletions at the VDJ junctions of type 1 diabetes patients. Moderate yet significant TCRB CDR3 shortening was seen in Type 1 diabetes patients in all four CD4+ subsets. The naive, central memory and Treg TCRB repertoires looked more alike in patients than they did in healthy donors.

Every isolated RNA sample was fully reverse transcribed, so sequencing captured expressed TCRB transcripts. Assay used: immunoSEQ multiplex PCR; TCRdb lists only in-frame clones, some missing. Here the sample spans around 120,000 clones, approximately 15% being singletons. The CDR3 is 13 amino acids. The V gene's germline CDR1 is MNHNS and CDR2 SASEGT. Trimming took 8 bases from V and 3 from J; bases not matched to a gene: 3. Concerning this clone itself: Antigen unknown.

Via the markers CD45RO/CCR7/CD25/CD127/CD95/CD27, stem cell-like memory, regulatory, central memory and naive CD4+ cells were sorted. The source material was central memory CD4+ T cells from blood. The sequence was collected from a man aged 18 to 35 with type 1 diabetes. The chain links TRBV6-1 to TRBJ2-4; 8 positions match TRBD1. The DNA of the CDR3 is TGTGCCAGCGCAGGGGGCGTCAAAAACATTCAGTACTTC. It translates to CASAGGVKNIQYF.